Given below is one T cell receptor beta chain in context. This sample stems from a study of blood T cell repertoires in COVID-19. About the study: Collection of acute and convalescent COVID-19 samples took place in the United States, Italy and Spain. PBMCs, B-cell-depleted T cells, or T cells were the source of the cDNA or gDNA that made up the material.

The CDR3 length is 15 residues. The V gene's germline CDR1 is MNHEY and CDR2 SMNVEV (reference sequence). J lost 7 bases, V lost 8 bases, and 11 bases had no gene match. In the original analysis: Nucleated cell counts were estimated from reference gene primer amplification. TCRdb's table, derived via immunoSEQ multiplex PCR, lists solely in-frame clones and lacks some. The V and J calls and clone size were taken over from that table, and D and trimming were inferred from the DNA. In the table there are about 57,000 clones, about 80% of which are singletons. The chain combines TRBV27 with TRBJ2-1; TRBD2 matches at 10 bases. The source of this sequence is a man in his 60s with acute or convalescent COVID-19. The sequenced material came from peripheral blood. CDR3 residues: CASRPLAGVRNEQFF. DNA of the CDR3: TGTGCCAGCCGCCCCCTAGCGGGAGTTAGAAATGAGCAGTTCTTC.